This T cell receptor (beta chain) came from a study of yellow fever vaccine responses in identical twins. The CDR3 consists of 13 residues. In germline, CDR1 is MRHNA, CDR2 SNTAGT. V was pared by 6 bases and J by 4 bases, with 5 bases of the junction left unmatched. Findings of the study overall: Reportedly, twins' vaccine T cell responses looked partly convergent and partly personalized.

TCRdb re-derived calls from the RT-PCR reads in MiXCR, one entry per CDR3 protein. Here the sample spans 25,000 or so distinct CDR3 sequences, under 80% being singletons. Concerning this clonotype: Its antigen is as yet unknown.

The sequence came from a woman aged 18 to 35 who received the yellow fever vaccine. This sequence joins TRBV6-4 and TRBJ2-7; 8 bases align to TRBD1. Sequenced here: T cells from blood (PBMCs), unsorted or a sorted subset (not recorded which), sampled before or after yellow fever vaccination (not recorded which). The DNA of the CDR3 is TGTGCCAGCAGCGACAGGGGTTGGTACGAGCAGTACTTC. Amino acid sequence: CASSDRGWYEQYF.